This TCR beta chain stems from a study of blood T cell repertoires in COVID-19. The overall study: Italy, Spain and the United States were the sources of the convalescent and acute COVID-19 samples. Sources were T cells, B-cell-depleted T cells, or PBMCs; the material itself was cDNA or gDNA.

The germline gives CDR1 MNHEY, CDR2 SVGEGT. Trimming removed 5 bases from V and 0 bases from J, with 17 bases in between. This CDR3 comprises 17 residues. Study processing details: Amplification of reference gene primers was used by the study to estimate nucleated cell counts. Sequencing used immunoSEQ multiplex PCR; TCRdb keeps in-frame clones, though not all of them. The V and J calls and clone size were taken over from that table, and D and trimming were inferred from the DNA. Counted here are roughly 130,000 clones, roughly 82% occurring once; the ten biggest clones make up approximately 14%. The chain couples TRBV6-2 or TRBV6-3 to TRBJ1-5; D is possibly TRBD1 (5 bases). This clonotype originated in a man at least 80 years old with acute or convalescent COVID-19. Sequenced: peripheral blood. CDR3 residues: CASSTRGGRNSNQPQHF. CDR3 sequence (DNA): TGTGCCAGCAGTACACGCGGGGGTCGGAATAGCAATCAGCCCCAGCATTTT.